Listed here are 29 T cell receptor beta chains from one sample, sequenced in a study of T cell responses to AZD1222 COVID-19 vaccine. Data came from immunoSEQ multiplex PCR; TCRdb stores just in-frame clones and leaves some out. Counted here are about 110,000 clones, around 87% occurring once; the ten biggest clones make up roughly 4.3%. This sample comprised peripheral blood, obtained 28 days after the second AZD1222 dose. The receptors here all came from an adult who received the AZD1222 COVID-19 vaccine.

The J gene is TRBJ2-7, the V gene TRBV6-5, with TRBD2 identical over 13 bases. Germline CDR1 is MNHEY and CDR2 is SVGAGI. This CDR3 is built from 13 residues. V gave up 7 bases and J gave up 5 bases; unmatched junction bases: 2. The CDR3 region has the DNA TGTGCCAGCATACTAGCGGGAGGGGACGAGCAGTACTTC. As protein: CASILAGGDEQYF.

This sequence joins TRBV6-2 or TRBV6-3 and TRBJ2-1, with 14 bases that match TRBD2. There are 15 residues in the CDR3. Germline trimming cut 5 bases from V and 8 bases from J; bases unmatched to any gene: 5. The germline V gene encodes CDR1 MNHEY and CDR2 SVGEGT. Here the CDR3 reads CASSRLAGGPDEQFF. CDR3 nucleotide sequence: TGTGCCAGCAGTCGACTAGCGGGGGGGCCGGATGAGCAGTTCTTC.

V usage is TRBV5-1 and J usage is TRBJ2-2, with 10 bases fitting TRBD2. The germline V gene encodes CDR1 SGHRS and CDR2 YFSETQ. The CDR3 totals 16 residues. J gave up 6 bases and V 4 bases, and 9 bases lay outside the gene matches. The CDR3 here is CASSPNSGRKSGELFF. CDR3 sequence (DNA): TGCGCCAGCAGCCCGAATAGCGGGAGGAAGTCCGGGGAGCTGTTTTTT.

This clone has only a few counts. The chain employs TRBV5-1 and TRBJ1-3; 7 bases line up with TRBD1. Looked up from germline, CDR1 is SGHRS and CDR2 is YFSETQ. The trim removed 2 bases at V and 0 bases at J, leaving 2 bases unmatched. The CDR3 is 15 residues long. For the CDR3, the DNA is TGCGCCAGCAGCTTAGGGGACAGCTCTGGAAACACCATATATTTT. Its translation: CASSLGDSSGNTIYF.

The rearrangement links TRBV9 to TRBJ2-3, with a possible D match to TRBD2 (6 bases). CDR3 length: 16 residues. The V end was cut by 0 bases, the J end by 2 bases, with 13 bases between. Germline CDR1 SGDLS, CDR2 YYNGEE. The CDR3 sequence: CASSVALSGNTDTQYF. CDR3 coding DNA: TGTGCCAGCAGCGTAGCTCTTAGCGGAAACACAGATACGCAGTATTTT.

The chain is built from TRBV7-2 and TRBJ2-7; TRBD2 aligns across 9 bases. The CDR3 loop spans 15 amino acids. Germline values: CDR1 SGHTA, CDR2 FQGNSA. Trimming at V came to 1 base and at J to 4 bases, leaving 5 bases not matched to a gene. CDR3: CASSLGSGSFYEQYF. The CDR3 bases are TGTGCCAGCAGCTTAGGTAGCGGGAGTTTTTACGAGCAGTACTTC.

This chain links TRBV18 with TRBJ2-1; perhaps TRBD1 as D (6 bases). V was trimmed by 3 bases and J by 7 bases, leaving 10 bases between them. CDR3 size: 13 residues. CDR1 and CDR2 from the germline V gene are KGHSH and LQKENI. The CDR3 loop is CASSPTGLNEQFF. The DNA for the CDR3 is TGTGCCAGCTCACCGACAGGCTTAAATGAGCAGTTCTTC.

This chain uses TRBV10-2 with TRBJ1-5, with D possibly matching TRBD1 (5 bases). Germline V gene sequence: CDR1 WSHSY, CDR2 SAAADI. This CDR3 is 15 amino acids long. Trimming left V 11 bases short and J 5 bases short, with 22 bases between. The CDR3, as DNA: TGCGCCCGCTGGGGCGGGGCGGGGTGGGATCAGCCCCAGCATTTT. Its translation: CARWGGAGWDQPQHF.

V and J are TRBV9 and TRBJ2-2; 9 nucleotides line up with TRBD2. The CDR3 length is 18 residues. The V gene's germline CDR1 is SGDLS and CDR2 YYNGEE. J gave up 2 bases and V 5 bases, and 13 bases lay outside the gene matches. The DNA of the CDR3 is TGTGCCAGCAGTAAAGCAGCCCTAGCGGGGTATAACACCGGGGAGCTGTTTTTT. Translating gives CASSKAALAGYNTGELFF.

The chain joins TRBV7-2 to TRBJ2-7, with D hard to call. CDR1 and CDR2 (germline): SGHTA, FQGNSA. V was pared by 5 bases and J by 5 bases, with 13 bases between. This CDR3 region has 13 residues. The CDR3 nucleotides read TGTGCCAGCAGCCCCCCCAATTGGGACGAGCAGTACTTC. It yields the protein CASSPPNWDEQYF.

The gene calls are TRBV21-1 and TRBJ2-7; TRBD2 was called by the table and not checked on the DNA. TRBV21-1 is annotated as a pseudogene. The CDR3 is 14 residues long. The CDR3: CASCYGGSRYEQYF. In DNA, the CDR3 is TGTGCCAGCTGCTATGGGGGGTCGCGGTACGAGCAGTACTTC.

This chain connects TRBV3-1 (or the pseudogene TRBV3-2) to TRBJ1-5; the D gene is possibly TRBD1 (5 bases). V lost 3 bases to trimming and J lost 9 bases, with 9 bases between them. The CDR3 runs 12 residues. Germline V lookup: CDR1 LGHDT, CDR2 YNNKEL (reference sequence). The CDR3 spells CASSQGGGPQHF. CDR3 in DNA: TGTGCCAGCAGCCAGGGTGGGGGGCCCCAGCATTTT.

This chain connects TRBV19 to TRBJ2-7; D is ambiguous. V lost 1 base to trimming and J lost 5 bases, with 12 bases between them. This CDR3 has 14 amino acids. CDR1 is LNHDA, CDR2 SQIVND, per germline (reference sequence). DNA for the CDR3: TGTGCCAGTAGTATAGGCCCCGCGAGGCACGAGCAGTACTTC. This encodes CASSIGPARHEQYF.

The CDR3 sequence: CASSLSQWKPNQPQHF. CDR3 DNA: TGTGCCAGTAGCTTATCACAGTGGAAGCCCAATCAGCCCCAGCATTTT. This chain connects TRBV19 to TRBJ1-5; no clear D gene. CDR3 length: 16 residues. The V gene's germline CDR1 is LNHDA and CDR2 SQIVND (reference sequence). Trimming removed 6 bases from V and 3 bases from J, with 18 bases in between.

V and J are TRBV4-3 and TRBJ2-1; D is uncertain. With 0 bases removed from V and 4 bases from J, the gap between germline ends came to 13 bases. This CDR3 has 16 residues. Germline CDR1 reads LGHNA; CDR2 reads YSLEER. CDR3: CASSQDQRAPYNEQFF. The DNA for the CDR3 is TGCGCCAGCAGCCAAGATCAAAGGGCCCCGTACAATGAGCAGTTCTTC.

This clone was seen only once. This sequence joins TRBV19 and TRBJ2-7; 9 bases are shared with TRBD1. CDR1 LNHDA and CDR2 SQIVND come from the germline V gene (reference sequence). The length of the CDR3 is 13 residues. Trimming removed 3 bases from V and 3 bases from J; junction bases left unmatched: 0. The CDR3 protein is CASSMGQGYEQYF. The CDR3 DNA is TGTGCCAGTAGTATGGGACAGGGCTACGAGCAGTACTTC. Based on the CDR3 plus reference TRBV19 and TRBJ2-7, the full variable domain is DGGITQSPKYLFRKEGQNVTLSCEQNLNHDAMYWYRQDPGQGLRLIYYSQIVNDFQKGDIAEGYSVSREKKESFPLTVTSAQKNPTAFYLCASSMGQGYEQYFGPGTRLTVT.

The chain links TRBV20-1 to TRBJ1-1, with D possibly TRBD1 on 5 matching bases. Trimming shortened V by 6 bases and J by 8 bases, and 13 bases separated the two germline ends. The CDR3 contains 11 residues. Germline V gene data show CDR1 as DFQATT and CDR2 as SNEGSKA (reference sequence). The chain's CDR3 is CSAGDNMEAFF. The CDR3 DNA follows: TGCAGTGCGGGGGATAATATGGAAGCTTTCTTT.

The rearrangement links TRBV28 to TRBJ2-5; D gene uncertain. The V end lost 8 bases, the J end lost 1 base, and 8 bases lay between the germline ends. The CDR3 extends over 12 amino acids. Germline-derived CDR1 and CDR2 are MDHEN and SYDVKM. This CDR3 reads CASGETQETQYF. CDR3 coding DNA: TGTGCCAGCGGTGAGACCCAAGAGACCCAGTACTTC.

There are a few counts of this clone. The chain recombines TRBV7-9 with TRBJ2-3, with D hard to call. Germline values: CDR1 SEHNR, CDR2 FQNEAQ (reference sequence). This CDR3 is built from 13 residues. V shed 4 bases and J shed 1 base, with 6 bases lying between them. CDR3 in amino acids: CASSSAGTDTQYF. The CDR3 region has the DNA TGTGCCAGCAGCTCGGCGGGCACAGATACGCAGTATTTT.

The CDR3 sequence is CASSPGPNEKLFF. The CDR3 nucleotides read TGTGCCAGCAGCCCGGGACCTAATGAAAAACTGTTTTTT. The J gene is TRBJ1-4, the V gene TRBV7-3; maybe TRBD1 (5 bases). V gave up 5 bases and J gave up 3 bases, with 7 bases separating them. In germline, CDR1 is SGHTA, CDR2 FQGTGA. This CDR3 spans 13 amino acids.

This sequence joins TRBV5-1 and TRBJ1-1; 9 positions match TRBD1. With V trimmed by 4 bases and J by 3 bases, 7 bases remained unmatched. Germline values: CDR1 SGHRS, CDR2 YFSETQ. The CDR3 spans 15 residues. In DNA form, the CDR3 reads TGCGCCAGCAGCCAACTGACAGGGGGAGACACTGAAGCTTTCTTT. This sequence encodes CASSQLTGGDTEAFF.

The V gene is TRBV6-4, the J gene TRBJ2-1; 11 bases match TRBD1. The CDR3 spans 15 residues. Germline V lookup: CDR1 MRHNA, CDR2 SNTAGT. With V trimmed by 4 bases and J by 8 bases, 7 bases remained unmatched. The CDR3 nucleotides read TGTGCCAGCAGTGCCGGGACAGGGGGGTTATATGAGCAGTTCTTC. It yields the protein CASSAGTGGLYEQFF.

This chain joins TRBV9 and TRBJ2-1, with TRBD2 matching 9 bases. The CDR3 length is 14 residues. Germline V lookup: CDR1 SGDLS, CDR2 YYNGEE. Trimming removed 3 bases from V and 6 bases from J; junction bases left unmatched: 4. The CDR3 region has the DNA TGTGCCAGCAGCGAGGGACTAGCCCGCAATGAGCAGTTCTTC. Its protein product is CASSEGLARNEQFF. Variable domain in full (rest from reference TRBV9 and TRBJ2-1): DSGVTQTPKHLITATGQRVTLRCSPRSGDLSVYWYQQSLDQGLQFLIQYYNGEERAKGNILERFSAQQFPDLHSELNLSSLELGDSALYFCASSEGLARNEQFFGPGTRLTVL.

In its sample, this clone was seen once. The chain is built from TRBV7-2 and TRBJ2-5; possible D gene TRBD2, 5 bases. Per the germline V gene, CDR1 is SGHTA and CDR2 is FQGNSA. The CDR3 is 14 residues long. V lost 4 bases and J 4 bases, leaving 13 bases between the germline ends. CDR3 in DNA: TGTGCCAGCAGCTCTGAGAGGCTAGCAGAGACCCAGTACTTC. It specifies CASSSERLAETQYF.

The rearrangement uses TRBV21-1 and TRBJ2-5; the table's D call, TRBD2, has no DNA check behind it. TRBV21-1 is designated a pseudogene. CDR3 length: 17 amino acids. This CDR3 reads CASSKGTSGGSQETQYF. CDR3 nucleotides: TGTGCCAGCAGCAAAGGGACTAGCGGGGGGTCACAAGAGACCCAGTACTTC.

This chain uses TRBV18 with TRBJ2-7; the D is unclear. Between the trimmed V and J ends, which lost 2 bases and 2 bases, there was a span of 16 bases. CDR1 KGHSH and CDR2 LQKENI come from the germline V gene. The CDR3 has 16 residues. CDR3 nucleotide sequence: TGTGCCAGCTCACCAAATCTCGACAATGGGGCCTACGAGCAGTACTTC. The encoded protein is CASSPNLDNGAYEQYF.

CDR3 in DNA: TGCAGTGCTAGTGAGAGCGGGAGGACAGATACGCAGTATTTT. Translating gives CSASESGRTDTQYF. The rearrangement uses TRBV20-1 and TRBJ2-3, with 9 bases lining up with TRBD2. CDR3 size: 14 residues. From germline, CDR1 is DFQATT and CDR2 SNEGSKA (reference sequence). The J segment lost 3 bases and the V segment lost 3 bases, leaving 4 bases of the junction unmatched.

This sequence joins TRBV3-1 (or the pseudogene TRBV3-2) and TRBJ1-5, with no clear D. Deletions cut 0 bases from V and 0 bases from J, with 6 bases between. This CDR3 is built from 15 residues. The germline V gene encodes CDR1 LGHDT and CDR2 YNNKEL (reference sequence). CDR3 sequence: CASSQDSVSNQPQHF. For the CDR3, the DNA is TGTGCCAGCAGCCAAGATTCGGTTAGCAATCAGCCCCAGCATTTT.

This rearrangement joins TRBV6-1 to TRBJ1-3, with D perhaps TRBD1 (6 bases). The V gene lost 4 bases and the J gene lost 0 bases, with 13 bases spanning the gap. The CDR3 length is 16 residues. Germline V lookup: CDR1 MNHNS, CDR2 SASEGT. CDR3 sequence reads: CASSAGQSYSGNTIYF. The CDR3, as DNA: TGTGCCAGCAGTGCAGGACAGTCCTACTCTGGAAACACCATATATTTT.